The clone carrying this TCR beta chain was counted a single time. Its specificity is unknown. The data are from a study of shared clonotypes between healthy human individuals. The repertoire was sequenced with immunoSEQ multiplex PCR; TCRdb's copy has only in-frame clones and lacks some. The sample includes about 2.1 million clones, around 93% of them seen just once. Positive CCR7 selection of CD45RO-negative cells yielded the naive CD8 cells, and terminally differentiated effector memory CD45RA+ cells were excluded. Study-wide points: A handful of donors had about 5% of their naive CD4 clonotypes in common.

The sequence was obtained from a man aged 18 to 29 in good health. Some clones in this sample may be carry-over from other donors' samples. The sequencing input was naive CD8+ T cells from PBMCs.

The CDR3 protein is CATSLTLLATTDTQYF. Here the CDR3 DNA reads TGTGCCACCAGTCTTACACTACTAGCGACCACAGATACGCAGTATTTT. The chain has TRBV15 and TRBJ2-3, with TRBD2 matching 7 bases. The CDR3 sequence is 16 residues long. After removal of 6 bases from V and 2 bases from J, the junction contained 11 bases not matched to a gene. The germline V gene has CDR1 LNHNV and CDR2 YYDKDF (reference sequence). The full variable domain, its missing parts supplied by reference TRBV15 and TRBJ2-3, is DAMVIQNPRYQVTQFGKPVTLSCSQTLNHNVMYWYQQKSSQAPKLLFHYYDKDFNNEADTPDNFQSRRPNTSFCFLDIRSPGLGDTAMYLCATSLTLLATTDTQYFGPGTRLTVL.